Listed below are T cell receptor beta chains from one sample, sequenced in a study of blood T cell repertoires in COVID-19. The data were produced by immunoSEQ multiplex PCR, yet TCRdb's version contains in-frame clones alone and is incomplete. The profile shows tens of thousands of clones, 84% of them singletons. Sequenced material: peripheral blood. All receptors derive from a man aged 55 to 70 with acute or convalescent COVID-19. The CDR3 runs from the conserved cysteine through the conserved F or W. D genes are given only for firm matches. For some rows the clone size is stated as once, few or many, or as a class when expanded; others skip it.

j_gene,d_gene,v_gene,abundance,CDR3aa,CDR3nt
TRBJ2-1,TRBD2,TRBV6-5,.,CASKGLAVSYNEQFF,TGTGCCAGCAAAGGGCTAGCGGTCTCCTACAATGAGCAGTTCTTC
TRBJ2-1,TRBD2,TRBV18,.,CASSPGLAVNEQFF,TGTGCCAGCTCACCGGGACTAGCTGTCAATGAGCAGTTCTTC
TRBJ1-1,TRBD1,TRBV6-5,few,CASRGEGAANTEAFF,TGTGCCAGCAGAGGAGAGGGGGCGGCGAACACTGAAGCTTTCTTT
TRBJ1-5,.,TRBV6-6,.,CASSYPQDYQPQHF,TGTGCCAGCAGTTACCCGCAGGACTATCAGCCCCAGCATTTT
TRBJ2-7,TRBD1,TRBV5-1,.,CASKDTGGPYEQYF,TGCGCCAGCAAAGATACAGGGGGTCCCTACGAGCAGTACTTC
TRBJ1-5,.,TRBV7-6,.,CASSGEANQPQHF,TGTGCCAGCAGCGGGGAGGCCAATCAGCCCCAGCATTTT
TRBJ1-5,.,TRBV4-1,.,CASSQETRQPQHF,TGCGCCAGCAGCCAAGAAACTAGGCAGCCCCAGCATTTT
TRBJ2-6,.,TRBV28,.,CASSPQSRGANVLTF,TGTGCCAGCAGTCCCCAATCGCGTGGGGCCAACGTCCTGACTTTC
TRBJ2-6,.,TRBV5-1,few,CASSFSGYGANVLTF,TGCGCCAGCAGCTTCTCGGGGTATGGGGCCAACGTCCTGACTTTC
TRBJ1-2,.,TRBV5-1,.,CASSPVGGANYGYTF,TGCGCCAGCAGCCCAGTTGGCGGGGCCAACTATGGCTACACCTTC
TRBJ1-5,.,TRBV23-1,once,CASSQVPGYLFHPPAGNSNQPQHF,TGCGCCAGCAGTCAGGTTCCGGGATACTTATTCCACCCCCCCGCCGGGAATAGCAATCAGCCCCAGCATTTT
TRBJ2-6,TRBD1,TRBV19,.,CASSTGTGTGANVLTF,TGTGCCAGTAGTACCGGGACAGGGACCGGGGCCAACGTCCTGACTTTC
TRBJ2-3,TRBD2,TRBV6-5,.,CASSYSASGGARAQYF,TGTGCCAGCAGTTACTCTGCTAGCGGGGGGGCAAGAGCGCAGTATTTT
TRBJ2-5,.,TRBV20-1,.,CSASTGGWIQETQYF,TGCAGTGCTAGTACAGGTGGATGGATACAAGAGACCCAGTACTTC
TRBJ1-5,.,TRBV19,.,CASTLGTALRSNQPQHF,TGTGCCAGCACTCTTGGTACAGCCCTACGTAGCAATCAGCCCCAGCATTTT
TRBJ1-2,.,TRBV19,few,CASIVSGGMGYTF,TGTGCCAGTATCGTAAGCGGGGGGATGGGCTACACCTTC
TRBJ1-2,TRBD1,TRBV7-2,few,CASSLTGRRGGYTF,TGTGCCAGCAGCTTGACAGGGCGGAGAGGTGGCTACACCTTC
TRBJ1-6,.,TRBV5-6,once,CASSLAAGWYNSPLHF,TGTGCCAGCAGCTTGGCCGCAGGGTGGTATAATTCACCCCTCCACTTT
TRBJ1-1,.,TRBV6-5,.,CASRRSGTEAFF,TGTGCCAGCAGGCGGTCGGGGACTGAAGCTTTCTTT
TRBJ2-1,TRBD2,TRBV11-2,.,CASSSPPGGLNEQFF,TGTGCCAGCAGCTCTCCACCGGGGGGGCTGAATGAGCAGTTCTTC
TRBJ1-2,.,TRBV28,.,CASSSRGTQGANYGYTF,TGTGCCAGCAGTTCTCGTGGGACTCAGGGAGCTAACTATGGCTACACCTTC
TRBJ1-1,TRBD1,TRBV18,.,CASRDSRGNTEAFF,TGTGCCAGCCGGGACAGTCGGGGGAACACTGAAGCTTTCTTT
TRBJ1-1,.,TRBV6-5,.,CASSHRETNTEAFF,TGTGCCAGCAGTCACAGGGAAACGAACACTGAAGCTTTCTTT
TRBJ1-2,TRBD1,TRBV7-9,.,CASSLAGTGTVGYTF,TGTGCCAGCAGCTTAGCGGGGACAGGGACTGTTGGCTACACCTTC
TRBJ2-4,TRBD1,TRBV13,.,CASSLGRGQNIQYF,TGTGCCAGCAGCTTAGGGAGGGGGCAAAACATTCAGTACTTC
TRBJ1-1,.,TRBV7-9,.,CASSLGEGPEAFF,TGTGCCAGCAGCTTAGGAGAGGGCCCTGAAGCTTTCTTT
TRBJ2-1,.,TRBV5-4,once,CASTLGGLNEQFF,TGTGCCAGCACCCTAGGAGGCCTAAATGAGCAGTTCTTC
TRBJ1-2,TRBD1,TRBV6-6,.,CASSWAGGYGYTF,TGTGCCAGCAGTTGGGCAGGGGGATATGGCTACACCTTC
TRBJ2-7,.,TRBV19,.,CASSPQGSHEQYF,TGTGCCAGTAGCCCTCAGGGTTCCCACGAGCAGTACTTC
TRBJ1-5,.,TRBV2,.,CASRGNSNQPQHF,TGTGCCAGCAGGGGCAATAGCAATCAGCCCCAGCATTTT
TRBJ2-7,.,TRBV3-1/TRBV3-2,.,CASSLTGSNYEQYF,TGTGCCAGCAGCCTCACAGGGAGCAACTACGAGCAGTACTTC
TRBJ2-1,TRBD2,TRBV19,.,CASSIDLLAGPYNEQFF,TGTGCCAGTAGTATAGACCTCCTAGCGGGGCCATACAATGAGCAGTTCTTC
TRBJ2-7,.,TRBV18,.,CASSTYITGTTSYEQYF,TGTGCCAGCTCGACGTATATAACCGGGACAACCTCCTACGAGCAGTACTTC
TRBJ1-4,.,TRBV5-5,.,CASSPSLTTTNEKLFF,TGTGCCAGCAGCCCGAGCCTTACGACAACTAATGAAAAACTGTTTTTT
TRBJ1-2,TRBD1,TRBV7-2,once,CASSLATGGTGGYTF,TGTGCCAGCAGCTTAGCCACAGGGGGCACGGGTGGCTACACCTTC
TRBJ2-1,TRBD1,TRBV11-3,.,CASSLEGQVIYNEQFF,TGTGCCAGCAGCTTAGAGGGACAGGTCATCTACAATGAGCAGTTCTTC
TRBJ1-1,TRBD1,TRBV15,.,CATSRDDRDPEAFF,TGTGCCACCAGCAGAGATGACAGGGACCCTGAAGCTTTCTTT
TRBJ2-7,TRBD1,TRBV19,.,CASSMGTGGSGEQYF,TGTGCCAGTAGTATGGGGACAGGGGGATCTGGAGAGCAGTACTTC
TRBJ2-4,.,TRBV7-2,once,CASSSRSQANIQYF,TGTGCCAGCAGCTCGAGGTCCCAAGCGAACATTCAGTACTTC
TRBJ1-2,.,TRBV19,.,CASSMQAREYGYTF,TGTGCCAGTAGTATGCAGGCGAGAGAATATGGCTACACCTTC
TRBJ2-3,TRBD2,TRBV9,.,CATRRLAGGTDTQYF,TGTGCCACCAGACGACTAGCGGGGGGGACAGATACGCAGTATTTT
TRBJ2-4,TRBD1,TRBV7-2,.,CASSLMGTAGAKNIQYF,TGTGCCAGCAGCTTAATGGGGACAGCCGGGGCCAAAAACATTCAGTACTTC
TRBJ1-1,.,TRBV7-3,.,CAGFRALNTEAFF,TGTGCCGGATTCAGGGCCTTGAACACTGAAGCTTTCTTT